What follows are 19 T cell receptor beta chains derived from one specimen sequenced in a study of blood T cell repertoires in COVID-19. This table comes from immunoSEQ multiplex PCR, and its TCRdb copy is limited to in-frame clones, with some not included. The repertoire consists of 250,000 to 300,000 clones, with less than 85% occurring once and the leading ten covering roughly 3.1%. The specimen was peripheral blood. These receptors originate from a woman aged 18-29 years with acute or convalescent COVID-19.

V is TRBV7-9 and J is TRBJ2-7; no reliable D call. The CDR3 contains 11 residues. Per germline, CDR1 SEHNR and CDR2 FQNEAQ (reference sequence). The V and J ends lost 4 bases and 3 bases respectively, with 4 bases between them. This chain's CDR3 is CASSYNYEQYF. The CDR3 region has the DNA TGTGCCAGCAGCTATAACTACGAGCAGTACTTC.

The V and J genes are TRBV27 and TRBJ2-1; D is possibly TRBD1 (6 bases). V was pared by 5 bases and J by 5 bases, with 19 bases between. The V gene's germline CDR1 is MNHEY and CDR2 SMNVEV (reference sequence). There are 16 residues in the CDR3. CDR3 coding DNA: TGTGCCAGCAGTCCTTCACACGGACAGCCCCACAATGAGCAGTTCTTC. Its protein product is CASSPSHGQPHNEQFF.

This clone was seen a single time. This rearrangement joins TRBV7-9 to TRBJ2-7; 8 nucleotides agree with TRBD1. The ends lost 5 bases at V and 3 bases at J; junction bases unmatched: 6. Germline CDR1 reads SEHNR; CDR2 reads FQNEAQ (reference sequence). This CDR3 is 14 amino acids long. The CDR3 bases are TGTGCCAGCAGCACTGGACAGGGCGGCTACGAGCAGTACTTC. It yields the protein CASSTGQGGYEQYF.

CDR3 DNA: TGTGCCAGCAGCCCCGACAGGGGCAATGAGCAGTTCTTC. The encoded protein is CASSPDRGNEQFF. This rearrangement joins TRBV3-1 (or the pseudogene TRBV3-2) to TRBJ2-1; the match to TRBD1 covers 8 bases. This CDR3 is built from 13 residues. The trim removed 4 bases at V and 6 bases at J, leaving 2 bases unmatched. Germline V gene lookup returns CDR1 LGHDT and CDR2 YNNKEL (reference sequence).

Ten or more counts support this clone. The V call is TRBV9, the J call TRBJ2-3; D perhaps matches TRBD2 (7 bases). Trimming cost V 0 bases and J 0 bases, with 20 bases left between them. The CDR3 length is 19 residues. The germline gives CDR1 SGDLS, CDR2 YYNGEE. The CDR3 region has the DNA TGTGCCAGCAGCGTAGTCCCTAAGGTCGGGGGGCATAGCACAGATACGCAGTATTTT. It codes for CASSVVPKVGGHSTDTQYF.

CDR3 DNA sequence: TGTGCCAGCAGCCAAGGTCGGGGGATGGGCATTCAGTACTTC. Protein: CASSQGRGMGIQYF. The chain links TRBV16 to TRBJ2-4, with D maybe TRBD2 (6 bases). V lost 2 bases, J lost 9 bases, and 14 bases lay in between. Germline lookup yields CDR1 KGHSY and CDR2 FQNENV. The CDR3 is made up of 14 amino acids.

This clone showed up just a few times. The V gene is TRBV7-2, the J gene TRBJ2-2, with 10 positions matching TRBD2. The germline CDR1 and CDR2 sequences are SGHTA and FQGNSA. The CDR3 has 18 residues. The ends lost 1 base at V and 1 base at J; junction bases unmatched: 6. The CDR3 nucleotides read TGTGCCAGCAGCTTAGTTGCTAGCGGGGGCAAGAACACCGGGGAGCTGTTTTTT. It translates to CASSLVASGGKNTGELFF.

The chain has TRBV7-2 and TRBJ1-2; 10 bases match TRBD1. The germline V gene has CDR1 SGHTA and CDR2 FQGNSA. V lost 2 bases and J lost 4; bases outside the gene matches: 4. The CDR3 is made up of 15 amino acids. CDR3 sequence: CASSLLRDRGYGYTF. CDR3 DNA sequence: TGTGCCAGCAGCTTACTCCGGGACAGGGGCTATGGCTACACCTTC.

V and J are TRBV5-4 and TRBJ2-7, with a weak D call TRBD1 (6 bases). V lost 4 bases and J lost 4, with 12 bases in between. There are 13 residues in the CDR3. CDR1 SGHNT and CDR2 YYREEE come from the germline V gene (reference sequence). In DNA, the CDR3 is TGTGCCAGCAGCCCGTCAGGGGTGTACGAGCAGTACTTC. The encoded protein is CASSPSGVYEQYF.

The gene calls are TRBV19 and TRBJ2-2, with 10 bases that match TRBD2. CDR1 is LNHDA, CDR2 SQIVND, per germline (reference sequence). The length of the CDR3 is 17 residues. The V and J ends lost 6 bases and 3 bases, in that order; junction bases with no gene match: 10. The CDR3 bases are TGTGCCAGTAGCCTCTTTTCTAGCGGGAGTGACACCGGGGAGCTGTTTTTT. This sequence encodes CASSLFSSGSDTGELFF. Full variable domain (outside the CDR3, taken from reference TRBV19 and TRBJ2-2): DGGITQSPKYLFRKEGQNVTLSCEQNLNHDAMYWYRQDPGQGLRLIYYSQIVNDFQKGDIAEGYSVSREKKESFPLTVTSAQKNPTAFYLCASSLFSSGSDTGELFFGEGSRLTVL.

The chain carries TRBV25-1 and TRBJ2-1; TRBD1 agrees at 7 bases. The CDR3 is made up of 13 amino acids. After removal of 10 bases from V and 5 bases from J, the junction contained 8 bases not matched to a gene. The germline V gene encodes CDR1 MGHDK and CDR2 SYGVNS. Here the CDR3 reads CATTKGQNNEQFF. Here the CDR3 DNA reads TGTGCCACCACCAAGGGACAGAACAATGAGCAGTTCTTC.

J is TRBJ2-1 and V is TRBV10-3; maybe TRBD2 (6 bases). Trimming pared 3 bases from V and 1 base from J, leaving 10 bases between. CDR3 length equals 15 residues. Germline V gene sequence: CDR1 ENHRY, CDR2 SYGVKD. The DNA for the CDR3 is TGTGCCATCAGTGACTGGGAGGAGTCCTACAATGAGCAGTTCTTC. Its translation is CAISDWEESYNEQFF.

This chain connects TRBV30 to TRBJ2-4, with 7 bases lining up with TRBD1. Germline CDR1 and CDR2: GTSNPN and SVGIG (reference sequence). The V segment lost 1 base and the J segment 0 bases; nucleotides outside the gene matches: 6. This CDR3 is built from 16 residues. The CDR3 loop is CAWSEKTGIAKNIQYF. The CDR3 DNA reads as TGTGCCTGGAGTGAAAAGACAGGGATAGCCAAAAACATTCAGTACTTC.

This clone was seen once. The chain links TRBV27 to TRBJ2-3; possible D gene TRBD2, 6 bases. Between the trimmed V and J ends, which lost 1 base and 0 bases, there was a span of 17 bases. The length of the CDR3 is 18 residues. Germline CDR1 MNHEY, CDR2 SMNVEV (reference sequence). The CDR3 reads CASSLWWAGGASTDTQYF. In nucleotides, the CDR3 is TGTGCCAGCAGTTTATGGTGGGCGGGCGGGGCCAGCACAGATACGCAGTATTTT.

This clone has a single count. The chain employs TRBV4-1 and TRBJ2-7, with TRBD2 identical over 9 bases. V shed 3 bases and J 2 bases; nucleotides not matched to a gene: 11. Per germline, CDR1 MGHRA and CDR2 YSYEKL. The CDR3 covers 17 residues. CDR3 in DNA: TGCGCCAGCAGCCATAAGTCGCTAGCGGGGACAACCTACGAGCAGTACTTC. It codes for CASSHKSLAGTTYEQYF.

The chain links TRBV10-1 to TRBJ2-7, with D possibly matching TRBD1 (6 bases). V shed 5 bases and J shed 2 bases, with 13 bases lying between them. Germline V lookup: CDR1 WNHNN, CDR2 SYGVQD (reference sequence). The CDR3 is 14 residues long. The CDR3 DNA is TGCGCCAGCAGTCGGTCGGACAGAGCCTACGAGCAGTACTTC. This gives the protein CASSRSDRAYEQYF.

The chain employs TRBV7-9 and TRBJ2-7; TRBD1 aligns across 7 bases. Germline V CDR1 and CDR2: SEHNR, FQNEAQ (reference sequence). The CDR3 runs to 16 residues. After removal of 4 bases from V and 3 bases from J, the junction contained 12 bases not matched to a gene. The CDR3: CASSSPPGQANYEQYF. The CDR3 nucleotides read TGTGCCAGCAGCTCCCCCCCCGGACAGGCGAACTACGAGCAGTACTTC.

The chain joins TRBV12-3 or TRBV12-4 to TRBJ2-7; D possibly corresponds to TRBD2 (5 bases). Trimming took 6 bases from V and 9 from J, leaving 12 bases between them. CDR3 length: 11 amino acids. DNA of the CDR3: TGTGCCAGCAGGTCCCGGGAAGTGCAGTACTTC. Translation gives CASRSREVQYF.

This clone occurred a few times. The chain combines TRBV19 with TRBJ1-4; maybe TRBD1 (5 bases). Germline V gene lookup returns CDR1 LNHDA and CDR2 SQIVND (reference sequence). The CDR3 has 12 amino acids. V gave up 5 bases and J gave up 10 bases, with 11 bases separating them. CDR3: CASSRLGGKLFF. The CDR3 bases are TGTGCCAGTAGTCGGTTGGGGGGAAAACTGTTTTTT.